This record looks at one T cell receptor (beta chain) sequence and its context. The germline V gene has CDR1 SEHNR and CDR2 FQNEAQ (reference sequence). With 3 bases removed from V and 0 bases from J, the gap between germline ends came to 5 bases. This CDR3 is 13 amino acids long. Libraries were prepared by immunoSEQ multiplex PCR; TCRdb keeps only in-frame clonotypes and omits some of them. This sample carries 13,000 to 15,000 clones, around 84% of them seen once, and the ten largest clones take just under 3%. The data originate from a study of immune evolution from preneoplasia to lung adenocarcinoma. Study background: HLA loss of heterozygosity: roughly 6.4% AIS, over 12% MIA, roughly 35% ADC, none AAH.

The sample comprised FFPE minimally invasive lung adenocarcinoma tissue. This receptor was taken from a person aged 60-79 years with lung adenocarcinoma. The J gene is TRBJ1-1, the V gene TRBV7-9, with D unclear. CDR3 sequence (DNA): TGTGCCAGCAGCTTCTACATGAACACTGAAGCTTTCTTT. This codes for CASSFYMNTEAFF.